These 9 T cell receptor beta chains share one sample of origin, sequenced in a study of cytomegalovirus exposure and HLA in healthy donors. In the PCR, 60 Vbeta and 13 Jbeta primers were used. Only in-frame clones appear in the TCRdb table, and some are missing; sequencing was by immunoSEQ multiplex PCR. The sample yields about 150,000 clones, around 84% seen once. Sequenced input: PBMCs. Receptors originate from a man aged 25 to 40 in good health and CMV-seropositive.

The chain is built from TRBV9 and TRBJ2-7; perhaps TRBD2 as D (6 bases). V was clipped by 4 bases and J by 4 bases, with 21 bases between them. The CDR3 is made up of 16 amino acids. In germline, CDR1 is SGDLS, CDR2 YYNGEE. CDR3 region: CASSPSGDLGVYEQYF. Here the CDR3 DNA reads TGTGCCAGCAGCCCTTCGGGGGACCTCGGTGTTTACGAGCAGTACTTC.

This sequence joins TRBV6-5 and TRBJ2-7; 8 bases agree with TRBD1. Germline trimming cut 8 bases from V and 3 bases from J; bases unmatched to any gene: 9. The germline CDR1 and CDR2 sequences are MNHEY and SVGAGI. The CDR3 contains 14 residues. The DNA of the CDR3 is TGTGCCAGCTCCAGGGGGCTAGTTGACTACGAGCAGTACTTC. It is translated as CASSRGLVDYEQYF.

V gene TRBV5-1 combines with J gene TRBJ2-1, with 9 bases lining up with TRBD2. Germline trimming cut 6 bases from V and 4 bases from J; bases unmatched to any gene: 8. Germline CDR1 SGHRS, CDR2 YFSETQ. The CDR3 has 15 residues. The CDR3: CASNSASGNYNEQFF. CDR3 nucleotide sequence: TGCGCCAGCAACTCAGCTAGCGGGAATTACAATGAGCAGTTCTTC.

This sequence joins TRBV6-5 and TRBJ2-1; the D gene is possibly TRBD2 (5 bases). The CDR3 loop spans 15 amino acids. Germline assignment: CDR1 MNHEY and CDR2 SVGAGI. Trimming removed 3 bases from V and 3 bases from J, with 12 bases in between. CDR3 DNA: TGTGCCAGCAGTTATAGAAGCGGTGACTACAATGAGCAGTTCTTC. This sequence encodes CASSYRSGDYNEQFF.

The DNA for the CDR3 is TGTGCCAGCACCCGGGGAGCGACGTCCTACGAGCAGTACGTC. Its translation: CASTRGATSYEQYV. The chain couples TRBV6-1 to TRBJ2-7; possible D gene TRBD2, 5 bases. Germline-derived CDR1 and CDR2 are MNHNS and SASEGT. The length of the CDR3 is 14 residues. Trimming pared 7 bases from V and 1 base from J, leaving 14 bases between.

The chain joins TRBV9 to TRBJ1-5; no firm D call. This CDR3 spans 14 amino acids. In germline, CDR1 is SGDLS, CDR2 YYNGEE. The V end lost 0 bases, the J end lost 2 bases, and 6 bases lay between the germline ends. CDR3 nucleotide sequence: TGTGCCAGCAGCGTAGGGGAGGGCAATCAGCCCCAGCATTTT. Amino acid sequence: CASSVGEGNQPQHF. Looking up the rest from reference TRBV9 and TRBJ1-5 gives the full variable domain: DSGVTQTPKHLITATGQRVTLRCSPRSGDLSVYWYQQSLDQGLQFLIQYYNGEERAKGNILERFSAQQFPDLHSELNLSSLELGDSALYFCASSVGEGNQPQHFGDGTRLSIL.

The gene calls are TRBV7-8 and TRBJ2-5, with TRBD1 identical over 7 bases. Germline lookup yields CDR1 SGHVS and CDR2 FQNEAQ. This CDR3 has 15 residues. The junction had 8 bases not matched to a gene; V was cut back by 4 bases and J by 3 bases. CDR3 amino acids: CASSSIGTAKETQYF. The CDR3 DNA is TGTGCCAGCAGCTCGATCGGGACAGCTAAAGAGACCCAGTACTTC.

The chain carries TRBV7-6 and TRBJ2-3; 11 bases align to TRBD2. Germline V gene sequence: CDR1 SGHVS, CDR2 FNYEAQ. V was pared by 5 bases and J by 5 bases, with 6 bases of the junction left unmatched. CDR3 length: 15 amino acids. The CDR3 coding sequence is TGTGCCAGCAGCCCTACTAGCGGGAGCGGAGATACGCAGTATTTT. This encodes CASSPTSGSGDTQYF.

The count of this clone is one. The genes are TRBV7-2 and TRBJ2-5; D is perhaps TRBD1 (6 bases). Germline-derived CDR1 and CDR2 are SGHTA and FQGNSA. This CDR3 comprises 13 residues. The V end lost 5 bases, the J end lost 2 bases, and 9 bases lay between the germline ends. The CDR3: CASSVDRQETQYF. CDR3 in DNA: TGTGCCAGCAGCGTAGACAGGCAAGAGACCCAGTACTTC.